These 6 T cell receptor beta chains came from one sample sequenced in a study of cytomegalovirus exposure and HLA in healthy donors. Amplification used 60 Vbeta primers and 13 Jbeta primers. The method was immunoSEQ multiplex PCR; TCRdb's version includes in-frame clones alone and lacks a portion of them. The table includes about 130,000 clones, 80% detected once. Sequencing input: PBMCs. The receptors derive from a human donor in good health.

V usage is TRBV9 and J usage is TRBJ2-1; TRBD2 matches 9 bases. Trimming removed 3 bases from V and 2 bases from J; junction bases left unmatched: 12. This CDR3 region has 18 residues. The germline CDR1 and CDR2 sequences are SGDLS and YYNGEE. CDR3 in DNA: TGTGCCAGCAGCGCTAATAGCGGGGGCGGGGCTGCCTACAATGAGCAGTTCTTC. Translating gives CASSANSGGGAAYNEQFF.

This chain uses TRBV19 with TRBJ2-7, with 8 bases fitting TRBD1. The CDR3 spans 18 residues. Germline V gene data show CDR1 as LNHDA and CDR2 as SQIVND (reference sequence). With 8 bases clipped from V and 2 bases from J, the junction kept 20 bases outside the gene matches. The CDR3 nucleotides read TGTGCCAGTGCAGTTAAGTACCCGACGGGACAGGATGCCTACGAGCAGTACTTC. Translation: CASAVKYPTGQDAYEQYF.

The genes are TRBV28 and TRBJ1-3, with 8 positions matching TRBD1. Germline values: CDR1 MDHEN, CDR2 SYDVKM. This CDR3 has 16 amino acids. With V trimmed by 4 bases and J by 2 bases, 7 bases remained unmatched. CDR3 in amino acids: CASSSRDRGPGNTIYF. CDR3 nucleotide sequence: TGTGCCAGCAGTTCCCGAGACAGGGGACCTGGAAACACCATATATTTT.

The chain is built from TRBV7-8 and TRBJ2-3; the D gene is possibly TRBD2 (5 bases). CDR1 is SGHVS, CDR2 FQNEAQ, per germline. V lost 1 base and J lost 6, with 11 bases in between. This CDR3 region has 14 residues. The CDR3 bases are TGTGCCAGCAGCTTAGGAGGCGGGTTGGATACGCAGTATTTT. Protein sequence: CASSLGGGLDTQYF.

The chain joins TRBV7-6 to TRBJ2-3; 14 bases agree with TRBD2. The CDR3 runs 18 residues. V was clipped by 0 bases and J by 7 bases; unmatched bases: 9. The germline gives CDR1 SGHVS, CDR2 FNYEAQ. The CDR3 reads CASSLAPTTSGGANTQYF. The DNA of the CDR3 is TGTGCCAGCAGCTTAGCGCCCACGACTAGCGGGGGGGCGAATACGCAGTATTTT.

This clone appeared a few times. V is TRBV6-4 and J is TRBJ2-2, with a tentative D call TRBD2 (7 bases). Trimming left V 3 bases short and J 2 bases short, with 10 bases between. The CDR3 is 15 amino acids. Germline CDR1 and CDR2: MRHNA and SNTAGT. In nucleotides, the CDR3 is TGTGCCAGCAGTGAGGGGGGGGGCAACACCGGGGAGCTGTTTTTT. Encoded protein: CASSEGGGNTGELFF.